Listed here are 23 T cell receptor beta chains from one sample, sequenced in a study of chemoradiotherapy in HPV16-positive cancers. TCRdb keeps only in-frame clones here, not all; method: immunoSEQ multiplex PCR. The sample has more than 20,000 clones, over 85% seen once; the top ten hold roughly 17%. Sample: blood, taken from a patient who underwent chemoradiotherapy. The receptors here all came from a human donor with HPV-associated anogenital cancer.

This CDR3 is CASSPRQETGQFF. The CDR3 region has the DNA TGTGCCAGCTCACCACGACAGGAAACGGGGCAGTTCTTC. The gene calls are TRBV18 and TRBJ2-1, with D perhaps matching TRBD1 (6 bases). Trimming stripped 1 base from V and 12 bases from J, with 13 bases between. This CDR3 comprises 13 residues. CDR1 is KGHSH and CDR2 is LQKENI in the germline V gene.

This chain connects TRBV7-2 to TRBJ2-1; TRBD2 aligns across 16 bases. This CDR3 has 19 amino acids. Trimming cost V 4 bases and J 7 bases; bases outside gene matches: 13. CDR1 SGHTA and CDR2 FQGNSA come from the germline V gene. The CDR3 DNA sequence: TGTGCCAGCAGCTCAAAGGGACTAGCGGGGGGGCGTGCGGGTAATGAGCAGTTCTTC. Amino acids: CASSSKGLAGGRAGNEQFF.

This clone was picked up a small number of times. The rearrangement uses TRBV5-4 and TRBJ2-7; D remains unclear. Germline lookup yields CDR1 SGHNT and CDR2 YYREEE (reference sequence). The CDR3 extends over 13 amino acids. The V end was cut by 10 bases, the J end by 0 bases, with 14 bases between. In DNA, the CDR3 is TGTGCCTTTCGACTTGGCACCTCCTACGAGCAGTACTTC. Its protein is CAFRLGTSYEQYF.

This clone was counted only a few times. The chain combines TRBV7-9 with TRBJ1-5, with D perhaps TRBD1 (5 bases). Germline values: CDR1 SEHNR, CDR2 FQNEAQ (reference sequence). V lost 2 bases and J 2 bases, leaving 10 bases between the germline ends. CDR3 length equals 15 residues. CDR3 loop: CASSLSQGGNQPQHF. The CDR3, as DNA: TGTGCCAGCAGCTTAAGTCAGGGAGGCAATCAGCCCCAGCATTTT.

The chain joins TRBV2 to TRBJ1-2, with 12 nucleotides matching TRBD1. The CDR3 runs to 18 residues. Germline CDR1 reads SNHLY; CDR2 reads FYNNEI. Trimming removed 4 bases from V and 6 bases from J; junction bases left unmatched: 15. In DNA, the CDR3 is TGTGCCAGCAGTGGGCTTCCGGGACAGGGGGCAGGCAGTGATGGCTACACCTTC. The encoded protein is CASSGLPGQGAGSDGYTF.

The chain employs TRBV4-1 and TRBJ1-2, with 7 nucleotides matching TRBD1. Trimming took 5 bases from V and 8 from J; bases not matched to a gene: 8. The CDR3 extends over 13 amino acids. Per germline, CDR1 MGHRA and CDR2 YSYEKL. The CDR3 nucleotides read TGCGCCAGCAGCTGGGGGACAGTGCCGGGCTACACCTTC. Translating gives CASSWGTVPGYTF.

The chain combines TRBV19 with TRBJ2-1, with D possibly matching TRBD1 (5 bases). The CDR3 totals 14 residues. The V gene lost 3 bases and the J gene lost 0 bases, with 6 bases spanning the gap. Germline CDR1 is LNHDA and CDR2 is SQIVND (reference sequence). The DNA of the CDR3 is TGTGCCAGTAGTATCCAGGGCTCCTACAATGAGCAGTTCTTC. Translation gives CASSIQGSYNEQFF.

This chain joins TRBV2 and TRBJ2-3; 9 bases agree with TRBD1. This CDR3 has 14 residues. Germline trimming cut 10 bases from V and 3 bases from J; bases unmatched to any gene: 8. The germline V gene has CDR1 SNHLY and CDR2 FYNNEI. The CDR3 DNA reads TGTGCCAACAGACAGGGGGGTATTACAGATACGCAGTATTTT. Amino acids: CANRQGGITDTQYF.

V usage is TRBV4-3 and J usage is TRBJ1-6, with 7 bases matching TRBD1. Germline CDR1 LGHNA, CDR2 YSLEER. With 0 bases clipped from V and 5 bases from J, the junction kept 4 bases outside the gene matches. CDR3 size: 16 residues. The CDR3 protein is CASSQDSGQDNSPLHF. The CDR3 DNA sequence: TGCGCCAGCAGCCAAGATTCCGGACAGGATAATTCACCCCTCCACTTT.

V usage is TRBV4-1 and J usage is TRBJ2-6; D perhaps matches TRBD2 (6 bases). Germline V CDR1 and CDR2: MGHRA, YSYEKL. Trimming pared 1 base from V and 0 bases from J, leaving 10 bases between. The CDR3 has 17 amino acids. CDR3 DNA sequence: TGCGCCAGCAGCCAAGTGACGGGACTCTCTGGGGCCAACGTCCTGACTTTC. Its translation is CASSQVTGLSGANVLTF.

The V and J genes are TRBV29-1 and TRBJ2-1; TRBD1 aligns across 10 bases. The length of the CDR3 is 14 residues. Trimming at V came to 2 bases and at J to 10 bases, leaving 8 bases not matched to a gene. Germline V gene sequence: CDR1 SQVTM, CDR2 ANQGSEA. The DNA for the CDR3 is TGCAGCGTTGAACGAGACAGGGGGCGAGGGGAGCAGTTCTTC. Translation gives CSVERDRGRGEQFF.

This chain connects TRBV7-2 to TRBJ1-4, with a weak D call TRBD1 (5 bases). Germline values: CDR1 SGHTA, CDR2 FQGNSA. Trimming took 5 bases from V and 5 from J, leaving 15 bases between them. This CDR3 comprises 15 residues. CDR3 DNA sequence: TGTGCCAGCAGCCTACAAACAGGACAAAATGAAAAACTGTTTTTT. Residues: CASSLQTGQNEKLFF.

The CDR3 DNA reads TGTGCCAGTAGTAGGGGCCAGGGTGGCGACGAGCAGTACTTC. Its translation is CASSRGQGGDEQYF. This chain joins TRBV19 and TRBJ2-7; weak D call: TRBD1 (5 bases). The V end was cut by 4 bases, the J end by 5 bases, with 15 bases between. CDR3 length: 14 amino acids. Germline CDR1 reads LNHDA; CDR2 reads SQIVND (reference sequence).

The CDR3 region is CASSPSGGGTEAFF. The CDR3 DNA is TGTGCCAGCAGCCCCTCCGGGGGGGGCACTGAAGCTTTCTTT. The rearrangement joins TRBV9 to TRBJ1-1; D may be TRBD1 (5 bases). The CDR3 is made up of 14 amino acids. Trimming shortened V by 4 bases and J by 4 bases, and 14 bases separated the two germline ends. CDR1 is SGDLS, CDR2 YYNGEE, per germline.

This chain uses TRBV4-1 with TRBJ2-3; 7 positions agree with TRBD2. CDR1 is MGHRA and CDR2 is YSYEKL in the germline V gene. J was trimmed by 4 bases and V by 1 base; bases with no gene match: 2. This CDR3 is built from 14 residues. CDR3 coding DNA: TGCGCCAGCAGCCAAGGGACTAGTCCAGATACGCAGTATTTT. Amino acid sequence: CASSQGTSPDTQYF.

This chain connects TRBV10-3 to TRBJ2-7, with D possibly being TRBD1 (6 bases). CDR3 size: 16 residues. In germline, CDR1 is ENHRY, CDR2 SYGVKD. V lost 2 bases and J lost 1, with 15 bases in between. The CDR3 nucleotides read TGTGCCATCAGTGAGGGTCGGCAGGGGTGGTCCTACGAGCAGTACTTC. Encoded protein: CAISEGRQGWSYEQYF.

The chain carries TRBV11-1 and TRBJ2-1; D gene unclear. CDR1 is SGHAT, CDR2 FQDESV, per germline (reference sequence). With 3 bases removed from V and 0 bases from J, the gap between germline ends came to 9 bases. The CDR3 consists of 15 residues. As DNA, the CDR3 is TGTGCCAGCAGCTTGCGAGTGAGCTCCTACAATGAGCAGTTCTTC. It specifies CASSLRVSSYNEQFF.

This chain's CDR3 is CASSPDRNGYTF. DNA for the CDR3: TGCGCCAGCAGCCCAGACAGAAATGGCTACACCTTC. The chain combines TRBV5-1 with TRBJ1-2; D is possibly TRBD1 (5 bases). CDR1 SGHRS and CDR2 YFSETQ come from the germline V gene. Trimming took 4 bases from V and 6 from J, leaving 10 bases between them. There are 12 residues in the CDR3. The entire variable domain, with the rest obtained from reference TRBV5-1 and TRBJ1-2, is as follows: KAGVTQTPRYLIKTRGQQVTLSCSPISGHRSVSWYQQTPGQGLQFLFEYFSETQRNKGNFPGRFSGRQFSNSRSEMNVSTLELGDSALYLCASSPDRNGYTFGSGTRLTVV.

CDR3 sequence: CASSPRAADSRKNIQYF. DNA for the CDR3: TGTGCCAGTAGCCCAAGGGCCGCAGACAGTCGCAAAAACATTCAGTACTTC. The V and J genes are TRBV19 and TRBJ2-4; perhaps TRBD1 as D (5 bases). V lost 6 bases to trimming and J lost 3 bases, with 21 bases between them. Germline V gene sequence: CDR1 LNHDA, CDR2 SQIVND (reference sequence). The CDR3 has 17 amino acids. Based on the CDR3 plus reference TRBV19 and TRBJ2-4, the full variable domain is DGGITQSPKYLFRKEGQNVTLSCEQNLNHDAMYWYRQDPGQGLRLIYYSQIVNDFQKGDIAEGYSVSREKKESFPLTVTSAQKNPTAFYLCASSPRAADSRKNIQYFGAGTRLSVL.

This CDR3 is CASRSGGANVLTF. CDR3 in DNA: TGTGCCAGTCGTAGCGGTGGGGCCAACGTCCTGACTTTC. The chain is built from TRBV19 and TRBJ2-6; D is possibly TRBD2 (6 bases). The CDR3 totals 13 residues. Trimming pared 8 bases from V and 3 bases from J, leaving 8 bases between. Germline lookup yields CDR1 LNHDA and CDR2 SQIVND (reference sequence).

The V call is TRBV7-2, the J call TRBJ2-7; 7 nucleotides line up with TRBD1. Germline CDR1 reads SGHTA; CDR2 reads FQGNSA. V shed 1 base and J 5 bases; nucleotides not matched to a gene: 8. The CDR3 has 15 amino acids. CDR3 sequence reads: CASSLGHRGLDEQYF. The CDR3, as DNA: TGTGCCAGCAGCTTAGGCCATAGGGGGCTCGACGAGCAGTACTTC.

The chain employs TRBV25-1 and TRBJ2-1; weak D call: TRBD2 (7 bases). This CDR3 is 14 amino acids long. The V end was cut by 6 bases, the J end by 7 bases, with 16 bases between. Germline assignment: CDR1 MGHDK and CDR2 SYGVNS. In nucleotides, the CDR3 is TGTGCCAGCAGCCGAGGGGGAGGGCGGAATGAGCAGTTCTTC. Protein product: CASSRGGGRNEQFF.

The chain has TRBV19 and TRBJ1-1, with unresolved D. Germline V gene sequence: CDR1 LNHDA, CDR2 SQIVND (reference sequence). V lost 3 bases and J lost 1, with 3 bases in between. There are 12 residues in the CDR3. In DNA, the CDR3 is TGTGCCAGTAGTATTGGGAACACTGAAGCTTTCTTT. The encoded protein is CASSIGNTEAFF.